This T cell receptor (beta chain) derives from a study of T cell responses to AZD1222 COVID-19 vaccine. In germline, CDR1 is SNHLY, CDR2 FYNNEI. The CDR3 runs 13 residues. Trimming stripped 3 bases from V and 9 bases from J, with 9 bases between. Produced via immunoSEQ multiplex PCR; TCRdb's table is partial and in-frame only. The sample shows over 60,000 clones, around 80% of them seen only once. In its sample, this clone was seen once. This sequence was found in an adult who received the AZD1222 COVID-19 vaccine. The chain carries TRBV2 and TRBJ1-6; tentatively, D is TRBD1 (6 bases). The sequencing here drew on peripheral blood, taken 28 days after the second AZD1222 dose. This CDR3 reads CASSEEGGSPLHF. CDR3 nucleotide sequence: TGTGCCAGCAGTGAGGAGGGGGGTTCACCCCTCCACTTT.